One and the same sample provided the 18 T cell receptor beta chains below, sequenced in a study of shared clonotypes between healthy human individuals. Generated by immunoSEQ multiplex PCR, the TCRdb table keeps only in-frame clones and is missing some. The sample lists some 2.4 million clones, approximately 93% occurring once. Sequencing used naive CD4+ T cells from PBMCs. Subset noted: CD45RA+ positively selected. These receptors were taken from a man between 18 and 29 years old in good health. Some clones in this sample may be carry-over from other donors' samples.

This chain joins TRBV29-1 and TRBJ2-7; 7 bases agree with TRBD2. V shed 5 bases, J shed 6 bases, and the junction held 22 bases outside the gene matches. The CDR3 contains 17 residues. Germline CDR1 reads SQVTM; CDR2 reads ANQGSEA. In DNA, the CDR3 is TGCAGCGTTCTATTATCCTCTAGCGGAGGGACTGCGGGCGAGCAGTACTTC. It translates to CSVLLSSSGGTAGEQYF.

The chain couples TRBV28 to TRBJ1-1; the D is unclear. The germline V and J ends were trimmed by 4 bases and 5 bases, with 8 bases remaining between them. This CDR3 is 12 amino acids long. The V gene's germline CDR1 is MDHEN and CDR2 SYDVKM. The CDR3 coding sequence is TGTGCCAGCAGTTCCTCTCCGACTGAAGCTTTCTTT. Its protein product is CASSSSPTEAFF.

J is TRBJ2-3 and V is TRBV6-5; 10 positions match TRBD2. The CDR3 is made up of 15 amino acids. The germline gives CDR1 MNHEY, CDR2 SVGAGI. J was trimmed by 2 bases and V by 5 bases; bases with no gene match: 4. CDR3 in amino acids: CASSNLAGVTDTQYF. DNA of the CDR3: TGTGCCAGCAGTAACCTAGCGGGAGTCACAGATACGCAGTATTTT.

J is TRBJ1-2 and V is TRBV18; D not certain. CDR3 size: 14 residues. V was pared by 0 bases and J by 8 bases, with 13 bases between. Germline V gene lookup returns CDR1 KGHSH and CDR2 LQKENI. The CDR3 protein is CASSPPSVTVGYTF. The CDR3 nucleotides read TGTGCCAGCTCACCACCCTCGGTTACCGTGGGCTACACCTTC.

The rearrangement links TRBV2 to TRBJ2-7, with TRBD2 matching over 10 bases. Losses at the gene ends were 8 bases for V and 7 bases for J; bases not matched to a gene: 11. The CDR3 sequence is 14 residues long. Germline V lookup: CDR1 SNHLY, CDR2 FYNNEI. CDR3 sequence: CASRGLAGVQEQYF. In nucleotides, the CDR3 is TGTGCCAGCCGAGGCCTAGCGGGAGTTCAGGAGCAGTACTTC.

V usage is TRBV2 and J usage is TRBJ1-1, with unresolved D. CDR1 is SNHLY, CDR2 FYNNEI, per germline. The CDR3 totals 11 residues. Trimming took 8 bases from V and 3 from J, leaving 7 bases between them. This CDR3 is CASGIDTEAFF. In nucleotides, the CDR3 is TGTGCCAGCGGGATAGACACTGAAGCTTTCTTT.

The J gene is TRBJ1-1, the V gene TRBV19; TRBD1 might be the D (5 bases). The V end was cut by 5 bases, the J end by 5 bases, with 18 bases between. CDR3 size: 15 residues. Germline V gene sequence: CDR1 LNHDA, CDR2 SQIVND (reference sequence). This CDR3 is CASSVQARARTEAFF. In DNA form, the CDR3 reads TGTGCCAGTAGTGTACAGGCCAGGGCCCGGACTGAAGCTTTCTTT.

The rearrangement joins TRBV6-5 to TRBJ2-3; a possible D gene is TRBD2 (6 bases). In germline, CDR1 is MNHEY, CDR2 SVGAGI. The CDR3 spans 12 residues. V was clipped by 6 bases and J by 9 bases, with 13 bases between them. The CDR3 protein is CASSPSSGTQYF. The DNA of the CDR3 is TGTGCCAGCAGCCCCAGCAGCGGGACGCAGTATTTT.

The gene calls are TRBV5-4 and TRBJ1-1, with D possibly TRBD1 on 6 matching bases. The CDR3 is 15 amino acids. V lost 4 bases and J 1 base, leaving 14 bases between the germline ends. Germline CDR1 reads SGHNT; CDR2 reads YYREEE (reference sequence). Written as DNA, the CDR3 is TGTGCCAGCAGCCGCAAGGACAGCGCGAACACTGAAGCTTTCTTT. Encoded protein: CASSRKDSANTEAFF.

V and J are TRBV18 and TRBJ2-7; 7 nucleotides line up with TRBD1. The CDR3 length is 13 residues. Germline V gene sequence: CDR1 KGHSH, CDR2 LQKENI. The ends lost 0 bases at V and 7 bases at J; junction bases unmatched: 3. CDR3 in amino acids: CASSPPGQIEQYF. In DNA, the CDR3 is TGTGCCAGCTCACCACCGGGACAGATTGAGCAGTACTTC.

The CDR3 region is CASSSGVGYSGANVLTF. The CDR3 DNA follows: TGTGCCAGCAGCTCAGGGGTGGGTTATTCTGGGGCCAACGTCCTGACTTTC. The chain carries TRBV7-3 and TRBJ2-6; tentatively, D is TRBD1 (6 bases). The germline CDR1 and CDR2 sequences are SGHTA and FQGTGA. The length of the CDR3 is 17 residues. Between the trimmed V and J ends, which lost 4 bases and 1 base, there was a span of 14 bases.

The gene calls are TRBV10-1 and TRBJ2-2; the match to TRBD2 covers 8 bases. Germline assignment: CDR1 WNHNN and CDR2 SYGVQD (reference sequence). The V gene end was trimmed by 4 bases and the J gene end by 3 bases; junction bases not matched to a gene: 4. The CDR3 covers 15 residues. The CDR3 loop is CASSAGAGDTGELFF. The CDR3, as DNA: TGCGCCAGCAGTGCGGGAGCGGGAGACACCGGGGAGCTGTTTTTT.

The rearrangement uses TRBV6-5 and TRBJ2-7; 7 positions match TRBD2. The ends lost 0 bases at V and 2 bases at J; junction bases unmatched: 7. The CDR3 spans 16 residues. Germline loops: CDR1 MNHEY, CDR2 SVGAGI. CDR3 in amino acids: CASSYSGGGPAYEQYF. The CDR3 nucleotides are TGTGCCAGCAGTTACTCTGGGGGAGGGCCGGCCTACGAGCAGTACTTC.

A note on this clone: Additional DNA sequences in this sample encode the identical CDR3. The gene calls are TRBV9 and TRBJ2-7; 10 bases fit TRBD2. V trimming: 2 bases; J trimming: 6 bases; junction bases outside the gene matches: 8. CDR3 length: 15 amino acids. CDR1 and CDR2 (germline): SGDLS, YYNGEE. CDR3 bases: TGTGCCAGCAGCGTGGAAGCGGGAGGGCGGCGCGAGCAGTACTTC. It codes for CASSVEAGGRREQYF. Drawing the rest from reference TRBV9 and TRBJ2-7, the complete variable domain is DSGVTQTPKHLITATGQRVTLRCSPRSGDLSVYWYQQSLDQGLQFLIQYYNGEERAKGNILERFSAQQFPDLHSELNLSSLELGDSALYFCASSVEAGGRREQYFGPGTRLTVT.

The chain joins TRBV5-6 to TRBJ2-7, with D uncertain. The CDR3 runs 14 residues. V lost 2 bases to trimming and J lost 5 bases, with 14 bases between them. Germline V CDR1 and CDR2: SGHDT, YYEEEE. DNA of the CDR3: TGTGCCAGCAGCTTCAAGGAACTTGGCGACGAGCAGTACTTC. Translated, it gives CASSFKELGDEQYF.

This chain connects TRBV2 to TRBJ2-2, with D possibly TRBD1 on 6 matching bases. Germline CDR1 SNHLY, CDR2 FYNNEI. The CDR3 loop spans 15 amino acids. Trimming cost V 3 bases and J 4 bases, with 12 bases left between them. Here the CDR3 reads CASSDQQGSTGELFF. Here the CDR3 DNA reads TGTGCCAGCAGTGATCAACAGGGAAGCACCGGGGAGCTGTTTTTT.

The rearrangement links TRBV7-2 to TRBJ2-5; TRBD2 aligns across 11 bases. This CDR3 contains 17 residues. The V segment lost 5 bases and the J segment 1 base; nucleotides outside the gene matches: 9. Germline CDR1 reads SGHTA; CDR2 reads FQGNSA. For the CDR3, the DNA is TGTGCCAGCAGCCTTATGGGACTAGCGGCGATCCAAGAGACCCAGTACTTC. It yields the protein CASSLMGLAAIQETQYF.

CDR3 DNA sequence: TGTGCCAGCAGACGTGGACAGGGAGGGTACAATGAGCAGTTCTTC. It codes for CASRRGQGGYNEQFF. This rearrangement joins TRBV7-7 to TRBJ2-1; a weak D match, TRBD1 (8 bases). CDR3 length: 15 residues. V was clipped by 6 bases and J by 4 bases, with 16 bases between them. From germline, CDR1 is SSHAT and CDR2 FNYEAQ (reference sequence). Supplemented by reference TRBV7-7 and TRBJ2-1, the full variable domain reads GAGVSQSPRYKVTKRGQDVTLRCDPISSHATLYWYQQALGQGPEFLTYFNYEAQPDKSGLPSDRFSAERPEGSISTLTIQRTEQRDSAMYRCASRRGQGGYNEQFFGPGTRLTVL.